This entry lists 29 T cell receptor beta chains sequenced from one sample in a study of monozygotic twins with inflammatory bowel disease. For each CDR3 protein, TCRdb gives one entry from its re-call of the 5' RACE reads, without DNA. The repertoire shows over 150,000 distinct CDR3 sequences; the top ten hold roughly 2.4%. Material: blood. The receptors here all came from a human donor with ulcerative colitis or Crohn's disease, or a healthy co-twin of an affected twin (not recorded which).

The chain joins TRBV20-1 to TRBJ2-4; TCRdb designates TRBD2, a call that cannot be tested without DNA. The CDR3 consists of 16 residues. Germline values: CDR1 DFQATT, CDR2 SNEGSKA (reference sequence). The CDR3 protein is CSAPGLAGGPGNIQYF.

The rearrangement uses TRBV7-9 and TRBJ2-2; checking the TCRdb D call of TRBD2 is not possible without DNA. The CDR3 contains 13 residues. Per germline, CDR1 SEHNR and CDR2 FQNEAQ (reference sequence). CDR3 amino acids: CASTRGDTGELFF.

The chain links TRBV12-3 or TRBV12-4 to TRBJ1-1. This CDR3 has 16 amino acids. CDR3 protein: CASRLPRLLLNTEAFF.

The chain links TRBV7-7 to TRBJ2-5; checking the TCRdb D call of TRBD1 is not possible without DNA. The CDR3 has 15 amino acids. Germline V gene sequence: CDR1 SSHAT, CDR2 FNYEAQ (reference sequence). Here the CDR3 reads CASSLAWTAQETQYF.

The rearrangement joins TRBV14 to TRBJ2-5; TCRdb calls TRBD1, which cannot be checked without DNA. Germline V gene sequence: CDR1 SGHDN, CDR2 FVKESK. The CDR3 is 14 amino acids. The CDR3: CASSQGRGGETQYF.

This rearrangement joins TRBV27 to TRBJ1-6. Per the germline V gene, CDR1 is MNHEY and CDR2 is SMNVEV (reference sequence). The CDR3 covers 14 residues. The CDR3 region is CASSFAANNSPLHF.

The rearrangement joins TRBV12-3 or TRBV12-4 to TRBJ1-1; TCRdb outputs TRBD1, but without DNA this stays unchecked. CDR3 size: 18 residues. This chain's CDR3 is CASSRIPFTGLGDTEAFF.

The chain couples TRBV30 to TRBJ2-1; TCRdb's D call, TRBD2, is unchecked because there is no DNA. This CDR3 contains 15 residues. CDR1 and CDR2 from the germline V gene are GTSNPN and SVGIG (reference sequence). CDR3 residues: CAWSRLAVSYNEQFF.

The V call is TRBV4-1, the J call TRBJ2-1; absent DNA, TCRdb's TRBD2 call cannot be checked. The CDR3 has 18 amino acids. Germline lookup yields CDR1 MGHRA and CDR2 YSYEKL. The CDR3 sequence is CASSQDLGGLAGYNEQFF.

The chain employs TRBV20-1 and TRBJ2-1; TCRdb returns TRBD2, unconfirmable since there is no DNA. The V gene's germline CDR1 is DFQATT and CDR2 SNEGSKA (reference sequence). The CDR3 contains 17 residues. The CDR3 is CSARDPLRAGTYNEQFF.

The CDR3 sequence: CASTLDNEQFF. The chain employs TRBV19 and TRBJ2-1; TCRdb lists TRBD1, though no DNA is available to test this call. CDR3 length equals 11 residues. Germline V gene data show CDR1 as LNHDA and CDR2 as SQIVND (reference sequence).

The chain links TRBV5-1 to TRBJ2-5; there is no DNA to check the TCRdb D call of TRBD1. The CDR3 has 14 residues. The germline V gene encodes CDR1 SGHRS and CDR2 YFSETQ. This CDR3 is CASSSGTGEETQYF.

The V gene is TRBV10-3, the J gene TRBJ2-1; the TRBD1 assignment by TCRdb is unverifiable without DNA. The CDR3 has 13 amino acids. CDR1 and CDR2 (germline): ENHRY, SYGVKD. CDR3 sequence: CAIGGGIYNEQFF.

The chain uses TRBV5-1 and TRBJ2-1. Germline-derived CDR1 and CDR2 are SGHRS and YFSETQ. The CDR3 extends over 13 amino acids. The CDR3: CASMGYVDGEQFF.

The chain joins TRBV4-3 to TRBJ1-2. CDR1 and CDR2 from the germline V gene are LGHNA and YSLEER. The CDR3 runs to 12 residues. CDR3 residues: CASSPRAYGYTF.

The chain couples TRBV3-1 to TRBJ2-7; TCRdb returns TRBD1, unconfirmable since there is no DNA. This CDR3 has 16 residues. Germline V gene data show CDR1 as LGHDT and CDR2 as YNNKEL (reference sequence). CDR3 protein: CASSQVLSAGAYEQYF.

This rearrangement joins TRBV7-9 to TRBJ1-1; TCRdb's assignment of TRBD1 cannot be checked, as there is no DNA. The CDR3 has 16 residues. The V gene's germline CDR1 is SEHNR and CDR2 FQNEAQ (reference sequence). The CDR3 sequence: CASSLALGIGNTEAFF.

The chain links TRBV12-3 or TRBV12-4 to TRBJ1-2. There are 12 residues in the CDR3. CDR3 region: CASSLGLGGYTF.

The genes are TRBV5-1 and TRBJ2-6. The CDR3 runs 15 residues. Germline assignment: CDR1 SGHRS and CDR2 YFSETQ. The CDR3 here is CASSLSHSGANVLTF.

V usage is TRBV12-3 or TRBV12-4 and J usage is TRBJ1-1; TCRdb returns TRBD1, unconfirmable since there is no DNA. The CDR3 contains 15 residues. The CDR3 reads CASSLAGASGTEAFF.

V and J are TRBV7-8 and TRBJ2-7; as DNA is missing, the TRBD1 call by TCRdb cannot be tested. Germline V gene sequence: CDR1 SGHVS, CDR2 FQNEAQ. The CDR3 has 16 amino acids. CDR3: CASSLEVQGGRYEQYF.

The chain recombines TRBV10-3 with TRBJ2-3; TCRdb returns TRBD2, unconfirmable since there is no DNA. The CDR3 totals 16 residues. The germline CDR1 and CDR2 sequences are ENHRY and SYGVKD. The CDR3 region is CAISTLTSGGSNTQYF.

The chain has TRBV12-3 or TRBV12-4 and TRBJ2-5. The CDR3 runs 14 residues. CDR3 amino acids: CASSLASVQETQYF.

The J gene is TRBJ2-7, the V gene TRBV7-9; the D call from TCRdb, TRBD1, cannot be confirmed without DNA. The CDR3 covers 16 residues. Germline lookup yields CDR1 SEHNR and CDR2 FQNEAQ (reference sequence). The chain's CDR3 is CASSDLAHRGSYEQYF.

This rearrangement joins TRBV4-2 to TRBJ2-2. Germline values: CDR1 LGHNA, CDR2 YNFKEQ. The CDR3 runs 14 residues. The CDR3 loop is CASSQDTDTGELFF.

V and J are TRBV29-1 and TRBJ1-1; TCRdb designates TRBD1, a call that cannot be tested without DNA. This CDR3 is 14 amino acids long. Germline V gives CDR1 SQVTM, CDR2 ANQGSEA. The CDR3 region is CSADDRARGSEAFF.

This chain connects TRBV7-9 to TRBJ1-2; TCRdb's D call, TRBD1, is unchecked because there is no DNA. CDR1 and CDR2 (germline): SEHNR, FQNEAQ (reference sequence). This CDR3 spans 14 amino acids. The CDR3 spells CASSSPLGWGSYTF.

V usage is TRBV4-3 and J usage is TRBJ1-5; the D call of TRBD1 rests on TCRdb alone, since no DNA is present to check it. CDR1 is LGHNA and CDR2 is YSLEER in the germline V gene. This CDR3 region has 17 residues. The CDR3 loop is CASSQDTWDRVDQPQHF.

The chain uses TRBV21-1 and TRBJ2-7; lacking DNA, the TRBD1 call made by TCRdb goes unchecked. TRBV21-1 is tagged as a pseudogene. The CDR3 covers 15 residues. The CDR3 sequence is CASSKEADNHYEQYF.